The entry that follows covers one TCR beta chain sequence. TCRdb re-derived calls from the RACE reads in MiXCR, one entry per CDR3 protein. The table has about 190,000 distinct CDR3 sequences, about 25% seen once; the top ten hold 2% to 2.5%. CDR1 and CDR2 (germline): KGHSH, LQKENI. Between the trimmed V and J ends, which lost 8 bases and 3 bases, there was a span of 10 bases. The CDR3 totals 13 residues. The data were taken from a study of human T cells and chemical hapten exposure. Noted time point: patch test 3, about 24 weeks after DPC sensitization. Treatment in this sample: therapeutic diphenylcyclopropenone sensitization with weekly scalp DPC. Blood was drawn before each patch test was applied.

The receptor was isolated from a woman between 40 and 50 years old with alopecia areata. Some clones in this sample may be carry-over from other donors' samples. The V call is TRBV18, the J call TRBJ2-2, with a possible D match to TRBD1 (6 bases). Sequenced material: whole blood, taken in connection with sensitization to the hapten diphenylcyclopropenone (DPC). The DNA for the CDR3 is TGTGCCAGCCGAGGACAGCACACCGGGGAGCTGTTTTTT. Translating it yields CASRGQHTGELFF. Variable domain in full (rest from reference TRBV18 and TRBJ2-2): NAGVMQNPRHLVRRRGQEARLRCSPMKGHSHVYWYRQLPEEGLKFMVYLQKENIIDESGMPKERFSAEFPKEGPSILRIQQVVRGDSAAYFCASRGQHTGELFFGEGSRLTVL.